This T cell receptor beta chain stems from a study of T cell clusters in autoimmune cytopenias. Study-wide context: The median distinct TRB clonotype count was about 2,500 per sample, from a median around 50,000 reads.

Multiplex touch-down PCR amplified TRB using TRB-A and TRB-B pools in one tube. TCRdb re-analyzed the multiplex PCR reads; it lists each CDR3 protein once, without DNA. The sample includes roughly 6,900 distinct CDR3 sequences. About 37,500 genome equivalents of blood DNA were amplified for TRB. The CDR3 has 16 amino acids. The germline CDR1 and CDR2 sequences are MNHEY and SVGAGI. The sample was also linked to a second study, of T cell repertoires in aging, cancer and after chemotherapy. That investigation notes: Six age groups, ranging from 30 or younger to 70 or older, included the donors. Rebound thymic output was suggested by rising median generation probability during chemotherapy in each cancer cohort.

The material sequenced was peripheral blood. This receptor was obtained from a human donor in good health. The chain couples TRBV6-5 to TRBJ1-4; the TCRdb call, TRBD1, lacks DNA for checking. The CDR3 protein is CASSYSATGSNEKLFF.